The present entry profiles one T cell receptor beta chain with its context. Its specificity is unknown. This specimen includes other DNA sequences encoding the same CDR3. Enrolled prospectively were adult allogeneic hematopoietic cell transplant recipients whose graft-versus-host disease was steroid-refractory. The CDR3 has 13 residues. Between the trimmed V and J ends, which lost 0 bases and 4 bases, there was a span of 6 bases. Germline assignment: CDR1 MRHNA and CDR2 SNTAGT. The source of the sample is a study of tissue T cells after allogeneic stem cell transplantation. Study results and limitations: Few T cell clones were shared across patients, but motif clusters showed tissue-specific shared signatures. Which tissue TCRs were alloreactive or antigen-specific was not determined. Some clones might be persisting host cells.

TCRbeta CDR3 was sequenced at survey depth with template counts. Method: immunoSEQ multiplex PCR; TCRdb's copy keeps in-frame clones and lacks some. The sample includes about 7,300 clones, roughly 79% seen only once; the top ten take roughly 14%. This specimen was skin, taken at autopsy. V usage is TRBV6-4 and J usage is TRBJ1-2, with D possibly TRBD1 on 6 matching bases. This sequence was found in a male patient over 55 with steroid-refractory graft-versus-host disease after an allogeneic stem cell transplant. Certain T cells may be donor cells from the graft. The CDR3 DNA sequence: TGTGCCAGCAGTGACTCAGGGGGCTATGGCTACACCTTC. This gives the protein CASSDSGGYGYTF.